The sequence of this T cell receptor (beta chain) was determined in a study (dated by TCRdb to between 2014 and 2017). The study in broad terms: The study set out to test whether tumor-infiltrating Tregs in breast cancer get recruited from blood Tregs or are instead converted in situ from other CD4+ T cell subsets. What the work shows at the level of the full study, not this receptor alone: The larger-cohort validation was restricted to a single TCR beta V-J rearrangement rather than whole repertoires. Tumor memory CD4+ T cell TCR gene usage clustered with blood and lymph node memory CD4+ cells and lymph node naive CD4+ cells. The TCR alpha and beta sequences of tumor-infiltrating Tregs showed the greatest overlap with tumor naive CD4+ T cells, followed by blood naive CD4+ T cells.

This clonotype was detected ten times or more. Its antigen remains unidentified. The sample holds no much larger clone one base away, and base qualities are not on file. Amplification of full-length TCR variable regions was done by 5' RACE PCR using constant-region reverse primers, and this step was followed by semi-nested PCR with Nested Universal Primer A. The ReliaPrep RNA Cell Miniprep System was used to extract total RNA, which was then reverse transcribed into 5'RACE-ready cDNA with the SMARTer RACE 5'/3' Kit. Full-length TCR alpha and beta libraries were barcoded with multiplex adaptors and sequenced on an Illumina MiSeq. In the original analysis: Sequencing data were pooled across the five patients for each of nine subset-tissue groups and compared by unsupervised clustering of TCR gene usage. The Morisita-Horn index was used to calculate repertoire similarity, with shared sequences weighted according to their contribution to each repertoire. The public sequencing data were trimmed at Q25 with fastp and processed into clonotypes with MiXCR by TCRdb, which kept only in-frame beta chains. For every CDR3 protein sequence, its rows merge into one entry that carries the most common genes and DNA. The V and J calls here are based on TCRdb, not the publication. This sample has around 52,000 distinct CDR3 sequences in its table, and 25% to 35% of those were observed once. In total, the top ten clones hold 2.5% to 3.5% of the sample.

CD4+CD45RO+CD25- cells were isolated as memory CD4+ T cells. Tregs, naive and memory CD4+ T cells from tumor, blood and ipsilateral draining lymph nodes of a handful of breast cancer patients underwent full-length TCR alpha and beta sequencing. Tumor tissue and lymph nodes obtained from ipsilateral axillary dissection were perfused with PBS, minced and then digested with collagenase I and hyaluronidase. Sorted cell populations were confirmed by FACS to exceed 90% purity. The specimen was tumor-infiltrating memory CD4+ T cells sorted from the breast tumor. Reading the label with the study, this specimen's cell subset or site is: memory CD4+ T cells, CD4+CD45RO+CD25-. This TCR was recovered from a female donor with breast cancer.

In nucleotide form, the sequence is TGCGCCAGCAGCTCCGGGACTAGCGGACACAGCACAGATACGCAGTATTTT. Its translation is CASSSGTSGHSTDTQYF. The chain uses TRBV5-1 and TRBJ2-3, with 11 middle bases fitting TRBD2. Compared with germline, V lacks 3 bases and J lacks 0 bases; bases without a gene match: 6. In the germline V gene, CDR1 corresponds to SGHRS and CDR2 to YFSETQ. The CDR3 sequence holds 17 residues, the cysteine and phenylalanine included. Only the CDR3 DNA stays, 51 bases, in frame from base 1.